A selection of T cell receptor beta chains follows, all from one sample in a study of shared clonotypes between healthy human individuals. Generated by immunoSEQ multiplex PCR, the TCRdb table keeps only in-frame clones and is missing some. This sample has 750,000 to 1,000,000 clones; 80% to 95% occur once, and the top ten carry 20% to 30%. The sequenced material came from naive CD8+ T cells sorted from blood. The source is a man younger than 45 in good health. CDR3s include the opening cysteine and the closing phenylalanine or tryptophan. A D gene is named only where the DNA matches it firmly. Some rows have no size entry. The others give once, few or many, or a class for an expanded clone.

DNA	CDR3	J	size	D	V
TGTGCCAGCAGTTTTGACTTTACGGATGAAAAACTGTTTTTT	CASSFDFTDEKLFF	TRBJ1-4	-	-	TRBV27
TGTGCCAGCAGCCCACTAGCGGGAGTGTCCTACGAGCAGTACTTC	CASSPLAGVSYEQYF	TRBJ2-7	-	TRBD2	TRBV27
TGTGCCAGTAGTATGGCGAGACTCTCCGAGCAGTACTTC	CASSMARLSEQYF	TRBJ2-7	-	-	TRBV19
TGTGCCAGCAGACTGACAGAATATAGCAATCAGCCCCAGCATTTT	CASRLTEYSNQPQHF	TRBJ1-5	-	-	TRBV6-5
TGTGCCAGCAGCCCGGGGGGCTTGCAGTTCTTC	CASSPGGLQFF	TRBJ2-1	-	-	TRBV7-3
TGTGCCAGCAGTTACGGTTCTACAGATACGCAGTATTTT	CASSYGSTDTQYF	TRBJ2-3	-	-	TRBV6-5
TGTGCCAGCACACCGGGGACAGTGGGGAACGAGCAGTACTTC	CASTPGTVGNEQYF	TRBJ2-7	-	TRBD1	TRBV9
TGCAGCGTTGACACTGCGGGAGGCACAGATACGCAGTATTTT	CSVDTAGGTDTQYF	TRBJ2-3	-	TRBD2	TRBV29-1
TGCGCCAGCAGCTCCTCCGGGACAGTCTCCTACGAGCAGTACTTC	CASSSSGTVSYEQYF	TRBJ2-7	-	TRBD1	TRBV5-1
TGTGCCAGCAGCCCCAAAGTAATGATCACAGATACGCAGTATTTT	CASSPKVMITDTQYF	TRBJ2-3	once	-	TRBV5-4